These 16 T cell receptor beta chains originate from one sample sequenced in a study of blood T cell repertoires in COVID-19. Profiling relied on immunoSEQ multiplex PCR, and the TCRdb table lists in-frame clones only, not all of them. Seen here are some 350,000 clones, 80% to 90% observed once, and the top ten hold about 6.3%. Sequencing was performed on peripheral blood. The receptors here all came from a woman aged 45-59 years with COVID-19, enrolled during active disease.

The rearrangement joins TRBV18 to TRBJ2-4; D unclear. Germline V gene lookup returns CDR1 KGHSH and CDR2 LQKENI. Trimming removed 0 bases at V and 6 bases at J, with 12 bases between. The CDR3 sequence is 15 residues long. The CDR3 protein is CASSPPVQAGNIQYF. The CDR3 DNA follows: TGTGCCAGCTCACCACCAGTCCAAGCAGGAAACATTCAGTACTTC.

The CDR3 protein is CASTPTTGTPYNEQFF. The CDR3 DNA reads as TGTGCCAGCACCCCAACAACCGGGACACCTTACAATGAGCAGTTCTTC. The chain links TRBV7-6 to TRBJ2-1; D possibly corresponds to TRBD1 (6 bases). Trimming took 7 bases from V and 4 from J, leaving 20 bases between them. This CDR3 is 16 amino acids long. From germline, CDR1 is SGHVS and CDR2 FNYEAQ.

J is TRBJ1-1 and V is TRBV7-2; D not resolved. The V gene's germline CDR1 is SGHTA and CDR2 FQGNSA. The CDR3 covers 11 residues. Trimming stripped 2 bases from V and 7 bases from J, with 5 bases between. Here the CDR3 reads CASSLFSEAFF. The CDR3 DNA follows: TGTGCCAGCAGCTTATTCAGTGAAGCTTTCTTT.

V is TRBV6-5 and J is TRBJ1-5; tentative D call: TRBD1 (6 bases). Germline V gives CDR1 MNHEY, CDR2 SVGAGI. CDR3 length: 15 residues. V gave up 0 bases and J gave up 2 bases, with 8 bases separating them. DNA of the CDR3: TGTGCCAGCAGTTACTCGGGGGCGGGCAATCAGCCCCAGCATTTT. Its protein product is CASSYSGAGNQPQHF.

CDR3 protein: CASSESPGLAGGYEQYF. The CDR3 nucleotides read TGCGCCAGCAGTGAGTCGCCGGGACTAGCGGGAGGGTACGAGCAGTACTTC. The gene calls are TRBV10-1 and TRBJ2-7, with TRBD2 identical over 16 bases. With 0 bases clipped from V and 4 bases from J, the junction kept 3 bases outside the gene matches. Germline V gene sequence: CDR1 WNHNN, CDR2 SYGVQD (reference sequence). The CDR3 runs to 17 residues.

The gene calls are TRBV27 and TRBJ1-2; D might be TRBD1 (6 bases). The CDR3 consists of 15 residues. Germline V CDR1 and CDR2: MNHEY, SMNVEV (reference sequence). V lost 6 bases, J lost 8 bases, and 22 bases lay in between. DNA for the CDR3: TGTGCCAGCAGAAATAGGGGGAACCTAGGGCACGGCTACACCTTC. This gives the protein CASRNRGNLGHGYTF.

The chain is built from TRBV7-9 and TRBJ2-7, with TRBD2 matching 9 bases. The trim removed 3 bases at V and 6 bases at J, leaving 9 bases unmatched. The CDR3 runs to 15 residues. Germline CDR1 is SEHNR and CDR2 is FQNEAQ (reference sequence). The CDR3 nucleotides are TGTGCCAGCAGCTTCTCTAGCGGGGCCACGTCCGAGCAGTACTTC. Its protein product is CASSFSSGATSEQYF.

This clone appeared a single time. This sequence joins TRBV18 and TRBJ2-2; 16 bases match TRBD2. The ends lost 3 bases at V and 5 bases at J; junction bases unmatched: 6. Germline V gene data show CDR1 as KGHSH and CDR2 as LQKENI. The CDR3 is made up of 18 amino acids. CDR3 protein: CASSPGLAGGTPTGELFF. In DNA, the CDR3 is TGTGCCAGCTCACCGGGACTAGCGGGAGGGACCCCGACCGGGGAGCTGTTTTTT.

This clone has just one count. The chain carries TRBV11-3 and TRBJ2-1; the match to TRBD2 covers 12 bases. The CDR3 has 13 residues. Per the germline V gene, CDR1 is SGHNT and CDR2 is YENEEA. The junction had 6 bases not matched to a gene; V was cut back by 5 bases and J by 13 bases. CDR3 residues: CASSLAGGPLQFF. CDR3 coding DNA: TGTGCCAGCAGCCTAGCGGGAGGGCCGTTACAGTTCTTC.

The J gene is TRBJ1-3, the V gene TRBV9, with D possibly TRBD1 on 5 matching bases. The CDR3 is 14 amino acids. The germline V gene has CDR1 SGDLS and CDR2 YYNGEE. Deletions cut 3 bases from V and 0 bases from J, with 7 bases between. The DNA of the CDR3 is TGTGCCAGCAGCGACACAGGCTCTGGAAACACCATATATTTT. It is translated as CASSDTGSGNTIYF.

The chain uses TRBV7-2 and TRBJ2-7; 10 bases are shared with TRBD2. CDR1 and CDR2 (germline): SGHTA, FQGNSA. J was trimmed by 1 base and V by 8 bases; bases with no gene match: 2. The CDR3 totals 13 residues. CDR3 residues: CASSTSGSYEQYF. Written as DNA, the CDR3 is TGTGCCAGCTCGACTAGCGGGTCCTACGAGCAGTACTTC.

The chain joins TRBV6-5 to TRBJ2-1, with 10 bases matching TRBD2. V lost 5 bases and J lost 5; bases outside the gene matches: 3. The CDR3 sequence is 14 residues long. Germline lookup yields CDR1 MNHEY and CDR2 SVGAGI. The CDR3 DNA reads as TGTGCCAGCAGTAGGACTAGCGGTAACAATGAGCAGTTCTTC. Amino acids: CASSRTSGNNEQFF.

CDR3 coding DNA: TGCGCCAGCAGCCAACCGGGACAGGTTTCCTACGAGCAGTACTTC. Protein: CASSQPGQVSYEQYF. The chain links TRBV5-1 to TRBJ2-7; 8 nucleotides align to TRBD1. The germline V gene has CDR1 SGHRS and CDR2 YFSETQ. Trimming removed 4 bases from V and 1 base from J; junction bases left unmatched: 7. The CDR3 covers 15 residues.

V is TRBV6-5 and J is TRBJ2-2, with D possibly TRBD1 on 5 matching bases. The CDR3 spans 13 residues. The V end lost 6 bases, the J end lost 6 bases, and 11 bases lay between the germline ends. Germline-derived CDR1 and CDR2 are MNHEY and SVGAGI. The CDR3: CASSLRVPGELFF. CDR3 coding DNA: TGTGCCAGCAGCCTCAGGGTTCCCGGGGAGCTGTTTTTT.

The gene calls are TRBV10-3 and TRBJ1-2, with 11 bases fitting TRBD1. Germline CDR1 reads ENHRY; CDR2 reads SYGVKD. The CDR3 consists of 14 residues. V lost 5 bases, J lost 6 bases, and 5 bases stayed unmatched. CDR3 region: CAISPDRGRDGYTF. For the CDR3, the DNA is TGTGCCATCAGTCCGGACAGGGGGCGGGATGGCTACACCTTC.

This clone was seen once. The V call is TRBV27, the J call TRBJ1-6; TRBD1 matches at 8 bases. The CDR3 covers 14 residues. J was trimmed by 10 bases and V by 6 bases; bases with no gene match: 8. CDR1 is MNHEY and CDR2 is SMNVEV in the germline V gene (reference sequence). The CDR3 loop reads CASSKDRGWSPLHF. As DNA, the CDR3 is TGTGCCAGCAGCAAAGACAGGGGCTGGTCACCCCTCCACTTT.